This TCR beta chain was captured by sequencing in a study of T cell responses to AZD1222 COVID-19 vaccine. Study-wide points: The number of AZD1222 recipients seropositive at baseline was only five or six. Samples come after the peak T cell response, not at day 14. Epitopes outside B.1.351 and B.1.1.7 mutated regions reportedly drew nearly half of spike TCRs. White British donors predominated, females outnumbered males, and clonal diversity was possibly underestimated.

The germline V gene has CDR1 MNHEY and CDR2 SVGAGI. The length of the CDR3 is 11 residues. Trimming cost V 7 bases and J 5 bases, with 8 bases left between them. Some clones are missing from TCRdb's copy, which holds only in-frame ones; the method was immunoSEQ multiplex PCR. The table lists 130,000 to 150,000 clones, 75% to 95% of them singletons. About this clone: Its antigen is currently unknown.

The origin of this receptor is an adult in good health. This sample comprised peripheral blood, obtained on day 0 of MenACWY control vaccination. The genes are TRBV6-5 and TRBJ1-2; D might be TRBD1 (5 bases). Written as DNA, the CDR3 is TGTGCCAGCAAGGGACTGTATGGCTACACCTTC. This sequence encodes CASKGLYGYTF.